This T cell receptor (beta chain) was found in a study of T cell repertoires in ileal Crohn's disease. Study-level background: Patients had a median approximately 7.2-year disease duration, and around 35% were active smokers. Operated complications were stricturing disease (about 60%) and penetrating disease (about 40%). Biopsies of the neoterminal ileum at postoperative colonoscopy form M6 samples.

On this clone itself: Its antigen is still unknown.

Findings and caveats of the study: Every patient over 26.8% clonality showed endoscopic recurrence.

Germline V gene lookup returns CDR1 LGHNA and CDR2 YNFKEQ. This CDR3 spans 16 amino acids. Trimming took off 4 bases at V and 2 bases at J, with 16 bases between the two ends. Here immunoSEQ multiplex PCR was the method, and the copy in TCRdb shows in-frame clones only, minus some. The sample holds about 60,000 clones, 85% to 90% seen once. As to time point: neoterminal ileum biopsy at postoperative endoscopy, about 6 months after surgery. This rearrangement joins TRBV4-2 to TRBJ2-3, with a weak D call TRBD2 (5 bases). Sequencing input: ileal tissue. This receptor was taken from an adult with Crohn's disease. This CDR3 reads CASSRSGGTYTDTQYF. CDR3 DNA: TGTGCCAGCAGCCGGAGCGGAGGAACCTACACAGATACGCAGTATTTT.